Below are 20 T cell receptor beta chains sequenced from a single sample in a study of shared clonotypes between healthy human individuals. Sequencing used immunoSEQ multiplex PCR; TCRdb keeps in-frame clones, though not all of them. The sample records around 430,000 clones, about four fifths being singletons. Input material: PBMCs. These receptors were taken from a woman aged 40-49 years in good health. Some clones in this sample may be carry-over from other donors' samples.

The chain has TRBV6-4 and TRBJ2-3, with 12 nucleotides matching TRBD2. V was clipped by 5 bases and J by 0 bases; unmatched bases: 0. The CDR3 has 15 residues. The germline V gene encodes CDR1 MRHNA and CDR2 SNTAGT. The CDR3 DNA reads TGTGCCAGCAGTCTAGCGGGAGGGAGCACAGATACGCAGTATTTT. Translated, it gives CASSLAGGSTDTQYF.

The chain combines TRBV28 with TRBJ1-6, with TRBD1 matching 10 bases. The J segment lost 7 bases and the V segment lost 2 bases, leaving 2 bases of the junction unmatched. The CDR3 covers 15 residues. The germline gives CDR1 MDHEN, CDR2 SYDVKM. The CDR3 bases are TGTGCCAGCAGTTTAACGGGACAGGGGAATTCACCCCTCCACTTT. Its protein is CASSLTGQGNSPLHF.

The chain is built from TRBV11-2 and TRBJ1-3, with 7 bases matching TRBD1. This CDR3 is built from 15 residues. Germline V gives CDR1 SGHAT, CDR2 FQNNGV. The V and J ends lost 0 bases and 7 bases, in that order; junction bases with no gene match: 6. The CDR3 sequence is CASSLDGTDGNTIYF. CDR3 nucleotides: TGTGCCAGCAGCTTAGATGGGACAGACGGGAACACCATATATTTT.

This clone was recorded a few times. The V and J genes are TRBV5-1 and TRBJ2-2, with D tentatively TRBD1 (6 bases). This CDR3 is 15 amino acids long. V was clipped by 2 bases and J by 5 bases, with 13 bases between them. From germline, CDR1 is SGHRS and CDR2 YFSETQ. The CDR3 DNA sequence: TGCGCCAGCAGCTTTACAGGGACGGCGACCGGGGAGCTGTTTTTT. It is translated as CASSFTGTATGELFF.

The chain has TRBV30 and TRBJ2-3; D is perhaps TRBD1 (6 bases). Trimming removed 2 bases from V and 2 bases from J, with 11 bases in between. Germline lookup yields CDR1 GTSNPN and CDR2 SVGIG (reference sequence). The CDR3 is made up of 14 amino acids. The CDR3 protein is CAWSKDRNTDTQYF. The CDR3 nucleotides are TGTGCCTGGAGTAAAGACAGGAACACAGATACGCAGTATTTT.

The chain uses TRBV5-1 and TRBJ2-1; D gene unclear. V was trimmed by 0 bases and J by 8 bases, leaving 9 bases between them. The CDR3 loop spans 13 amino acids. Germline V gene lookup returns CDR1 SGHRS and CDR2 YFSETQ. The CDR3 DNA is TGCGCCAGCAGCTTGGATAGGATCTATGAGCAGTTCTTC. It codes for CASSLDRIYEQFF.

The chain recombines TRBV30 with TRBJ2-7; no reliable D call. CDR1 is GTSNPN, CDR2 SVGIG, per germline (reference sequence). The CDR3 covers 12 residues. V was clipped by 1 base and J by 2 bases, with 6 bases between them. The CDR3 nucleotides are TGTGCCTGGAGTGGGCAGACCTACGAGCAGTACTTC. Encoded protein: CAWSGQTYEQYF.

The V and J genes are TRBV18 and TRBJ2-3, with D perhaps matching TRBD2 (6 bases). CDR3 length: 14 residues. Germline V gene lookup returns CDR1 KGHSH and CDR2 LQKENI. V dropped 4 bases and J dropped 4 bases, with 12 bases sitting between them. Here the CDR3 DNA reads TGTGCCAGCTCACAGGGAGGAGGGGCAGATACGCAGTATTTT. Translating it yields CASSQGGGADTQYF.

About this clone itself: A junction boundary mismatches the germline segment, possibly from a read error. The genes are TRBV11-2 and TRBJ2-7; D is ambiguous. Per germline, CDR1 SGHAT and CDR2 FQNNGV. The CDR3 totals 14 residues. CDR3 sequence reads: CASSLEVISYEQYF. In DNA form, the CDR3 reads TGTGCCAGCAGCTTAGAAGTGATCTCCTACGAGCAGTATTTC. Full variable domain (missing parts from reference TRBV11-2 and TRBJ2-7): EAGVAQSPRYKIIEKRQSVAFWCNPISGHATLYWYQQILGQGPKLLIQFQNNGVVDDSQLPKDRFSAERLKGVDSTLKIQPAKLEDSAVYLCASSLEVISYEQYFGPGTRLTVT.

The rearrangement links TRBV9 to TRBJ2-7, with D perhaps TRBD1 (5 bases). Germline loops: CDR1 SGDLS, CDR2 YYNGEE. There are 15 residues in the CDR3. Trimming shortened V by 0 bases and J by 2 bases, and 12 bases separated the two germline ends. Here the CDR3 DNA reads TGTGCCAGCAGCGTAGCTGGCCTAGGGGCCTACGAGCAGTACTTC. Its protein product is CASSVAGLGAYEQYF.

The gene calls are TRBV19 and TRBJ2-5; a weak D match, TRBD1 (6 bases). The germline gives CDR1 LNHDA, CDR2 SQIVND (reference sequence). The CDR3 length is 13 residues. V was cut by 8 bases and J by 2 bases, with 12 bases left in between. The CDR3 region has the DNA TGTGCCAGTGGGACAATGGGGCAAGAGACCCAGTACTTC. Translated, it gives CASGTMGQETQYF. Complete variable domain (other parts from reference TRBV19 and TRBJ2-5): DGGITQSPKYLFRKEGQNVTLSCEQNLNHDAMYWYRQDPGQGLRLIYYSQIVNDFQKGDIAEGYSVSREKKESFPLTVTSAQKNPTAFYLCASGTMGQETQYFGPGTRLLVL.

The CDR3 spells CASSPEGVLLLSGNTIYF. The CDR3 DNA reads TGCGCCAGCAGCCCCGAGGGGGTCCTACTACTCTCTGGAAACACCATATATTTT. V and J are TRBV4-1 and TRBJ1-3; D is perhaps TRBD1 (6 bases). Germline CDR1 reads MGHRA; CDR2 reads YSYEKL. The V end lost 4 bases, the J end lost 0 bases, and 19 bases lay between the germline ends. CDR3 length: 18 amino acids.

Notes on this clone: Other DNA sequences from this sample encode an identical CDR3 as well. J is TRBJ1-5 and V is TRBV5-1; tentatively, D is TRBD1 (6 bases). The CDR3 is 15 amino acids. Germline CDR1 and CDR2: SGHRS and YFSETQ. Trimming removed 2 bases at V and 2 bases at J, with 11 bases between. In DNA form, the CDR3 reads TGCGCCAGCAGCTTACAGGGTCTCGGCAATCAGCCCCAGCATTTT. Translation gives CASSLQGLGNQPQHF. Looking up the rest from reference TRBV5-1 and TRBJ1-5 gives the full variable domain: KAGVTQTPRYLIKTRGQQVTLSCSPISGHRSVSWYQQTPGQGLQFLFEYFSETQRNKGNFPGRFSGRQFSNSRSEMNVSTLELGDSALYLCASSLQGLGNQPQHFGDGTRLSIL.

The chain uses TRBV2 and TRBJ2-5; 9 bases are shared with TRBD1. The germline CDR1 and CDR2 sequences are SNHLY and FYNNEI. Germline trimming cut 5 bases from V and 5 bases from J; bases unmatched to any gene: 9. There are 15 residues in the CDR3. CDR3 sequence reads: CASSLSHRGRETQYF. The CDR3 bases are TGTGCCAGCAGTCTAAGTCACAGGGGGCGGGAGACCCAGTACTTC.

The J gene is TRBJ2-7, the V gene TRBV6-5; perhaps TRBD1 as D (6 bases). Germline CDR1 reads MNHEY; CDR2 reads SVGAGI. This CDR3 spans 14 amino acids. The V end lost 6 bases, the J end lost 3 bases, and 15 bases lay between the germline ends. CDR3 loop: CASSLSNRDYEQYF. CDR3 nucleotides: TGTGCCAGCAGCCTCTCAAACAGGGACTACGAGCAGTACTTC.

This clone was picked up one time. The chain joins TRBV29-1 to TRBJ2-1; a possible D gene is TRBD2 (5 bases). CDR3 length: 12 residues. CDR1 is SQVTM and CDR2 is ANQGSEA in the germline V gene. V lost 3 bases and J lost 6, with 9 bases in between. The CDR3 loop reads CSVDGEGNEQFF. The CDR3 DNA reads TGCAGCGTTGATGGCGAGGGCAATGAGCAGTTCTTC.

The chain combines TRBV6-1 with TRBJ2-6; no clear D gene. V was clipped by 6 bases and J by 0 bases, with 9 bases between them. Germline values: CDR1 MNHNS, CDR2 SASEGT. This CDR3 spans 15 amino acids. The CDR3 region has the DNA TGTGCCAGCAGCCCGGGCGCCTCTGGGGCCAACGTCCTGACTTTC. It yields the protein CASSPGASGANVLTF.

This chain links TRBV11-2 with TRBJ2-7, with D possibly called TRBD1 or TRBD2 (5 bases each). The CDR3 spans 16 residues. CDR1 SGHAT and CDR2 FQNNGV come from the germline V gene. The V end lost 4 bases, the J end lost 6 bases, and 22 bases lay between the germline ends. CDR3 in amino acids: CASSSMGRDPKTEQYF. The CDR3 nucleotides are TGTGCCAGCAGCTCCATGGGCCGGGACCCCAAAACCGAGCAGTACTTC.

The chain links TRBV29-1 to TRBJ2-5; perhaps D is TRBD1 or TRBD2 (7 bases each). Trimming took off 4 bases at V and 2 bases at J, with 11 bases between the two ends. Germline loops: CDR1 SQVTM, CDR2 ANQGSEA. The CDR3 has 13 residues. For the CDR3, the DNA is TGCAGCGTTGCAGGGGGAGGGCAAGAGACCCAGTACTTC. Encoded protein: CSVAGGGQETQYF.

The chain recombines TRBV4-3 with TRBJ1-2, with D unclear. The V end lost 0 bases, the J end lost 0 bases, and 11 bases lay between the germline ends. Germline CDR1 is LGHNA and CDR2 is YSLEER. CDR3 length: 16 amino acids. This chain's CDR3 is CASSQDTQEPNYGYTF. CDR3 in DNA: TGCGCCAGCAGCCAAGATACGCAGGAACCTAACTATGGCTACACCTTC.